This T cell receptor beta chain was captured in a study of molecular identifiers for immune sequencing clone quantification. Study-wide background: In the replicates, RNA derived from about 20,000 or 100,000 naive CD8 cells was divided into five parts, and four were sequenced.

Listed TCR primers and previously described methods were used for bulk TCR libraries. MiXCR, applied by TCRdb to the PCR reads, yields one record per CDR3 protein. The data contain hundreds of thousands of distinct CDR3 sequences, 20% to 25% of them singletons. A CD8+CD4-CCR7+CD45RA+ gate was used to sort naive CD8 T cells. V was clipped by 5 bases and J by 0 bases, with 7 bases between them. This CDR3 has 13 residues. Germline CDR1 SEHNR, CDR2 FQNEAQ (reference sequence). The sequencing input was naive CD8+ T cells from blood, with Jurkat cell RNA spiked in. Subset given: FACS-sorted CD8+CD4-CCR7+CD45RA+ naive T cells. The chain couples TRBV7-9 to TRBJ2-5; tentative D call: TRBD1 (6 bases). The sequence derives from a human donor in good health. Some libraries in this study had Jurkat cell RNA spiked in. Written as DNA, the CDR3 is TGTGCCAGCAGCCAGGGGTACCAAGAGACCCAGTACTTC. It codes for CASSQGYQETQYF.